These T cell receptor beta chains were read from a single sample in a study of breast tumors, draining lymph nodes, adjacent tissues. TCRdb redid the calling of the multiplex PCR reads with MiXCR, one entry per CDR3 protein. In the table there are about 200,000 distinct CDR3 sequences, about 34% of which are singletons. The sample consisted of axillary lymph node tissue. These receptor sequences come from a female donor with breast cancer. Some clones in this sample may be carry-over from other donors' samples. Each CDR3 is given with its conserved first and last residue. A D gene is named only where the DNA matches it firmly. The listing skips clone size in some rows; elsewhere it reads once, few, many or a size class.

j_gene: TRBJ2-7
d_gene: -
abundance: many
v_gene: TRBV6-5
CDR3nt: TGTGCCAGCAGTTACTCGGGGCAGGGCTACGAGCAGTACTTC
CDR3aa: CASSYSGQGYEQYF

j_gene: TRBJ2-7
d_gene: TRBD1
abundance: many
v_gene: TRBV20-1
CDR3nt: TGCAGTGCCACCGGGACAGGGTACTACGAGCAGTACTTC
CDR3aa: CSATGTGYYEQYF

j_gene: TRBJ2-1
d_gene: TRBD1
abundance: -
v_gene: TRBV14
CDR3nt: TGTGCCAGCAGCCAGCCCGAAACAGGGGAGCATGAGCAGTTCTTC
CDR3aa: CASSQPETGEHEQFF

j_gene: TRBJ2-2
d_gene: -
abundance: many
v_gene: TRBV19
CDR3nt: TGTGCCAGTAGACCGACAAGGGAGACCGGGGAGCTGTTTTTT
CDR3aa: CASRPTRETGELFF

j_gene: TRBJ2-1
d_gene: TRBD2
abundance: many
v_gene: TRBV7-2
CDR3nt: TGTGCCAGCAGCTTAAAAGGGCGGGGGGGCCTAAATGAGCAGTTCTTC
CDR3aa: CASSLKGRGGLNEQFF

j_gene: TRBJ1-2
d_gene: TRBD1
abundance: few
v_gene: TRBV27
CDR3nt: TGTGCCAGCAAACCACCACAGGGGGGCGGCTACACCTTC
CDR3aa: CASKPPQGGGYTF

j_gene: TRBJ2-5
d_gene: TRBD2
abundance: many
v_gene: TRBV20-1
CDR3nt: TGCAGTGCTAGTTCTCCGGAGCGGGGGGGGTGGGAGACCCAGTACTTC
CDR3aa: CSASSPERGGWETQYF

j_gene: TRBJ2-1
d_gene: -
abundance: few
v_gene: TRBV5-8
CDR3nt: TGTGCCAGCAGCTTACGGGTAGGGGTTGAGCAGTTCTTC
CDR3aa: CASSLRVGVEQFF

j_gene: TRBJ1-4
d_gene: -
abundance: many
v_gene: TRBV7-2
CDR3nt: TGTGCCAGCAGCCGGGACGGAAATAATGAAAAACTGTTTTTT
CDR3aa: CASSRDGNNEKLFF

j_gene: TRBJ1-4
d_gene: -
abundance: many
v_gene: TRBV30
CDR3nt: TGTGCCTGCCCATCAGAGACCTCTAATGAAAAACTGTTTTTT
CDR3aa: CACPSETSNEKLFF

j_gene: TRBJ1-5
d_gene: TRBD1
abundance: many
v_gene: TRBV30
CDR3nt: TGTGCCTGGCTCCGCGTTCGGGACAGGGAATGTCAGCCCCAGCATTTT
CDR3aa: CAWLRVRDRECQPQHF

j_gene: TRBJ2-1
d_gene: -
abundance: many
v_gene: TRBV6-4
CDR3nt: TGTGCCAGCAGTGACTCCCCTCTAGCCACCATCTACAATGAGCAGTTCTTC
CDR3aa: CASSDSPLATIYNEQFF

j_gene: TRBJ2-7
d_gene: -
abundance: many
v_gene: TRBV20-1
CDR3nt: TGCAGTGCTAGTACTAGGGGGAGATCCTACGAGCAGTACTTC
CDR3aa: CSASTRGRSYEQYF

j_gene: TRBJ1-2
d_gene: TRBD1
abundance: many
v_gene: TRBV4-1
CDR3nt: TGCGCCAGCAGCAAGGGACAGGGGGCGATTCGAGGCGGCTACACCTTC
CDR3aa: CASSKGQGAIRGGYTF

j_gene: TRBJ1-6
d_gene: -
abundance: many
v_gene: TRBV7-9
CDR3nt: TGTGCCAGCAGCTCGTCGAGACTGACAGATTCACCCCTCCACTTT
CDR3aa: CASSSSRLTDSPLHF

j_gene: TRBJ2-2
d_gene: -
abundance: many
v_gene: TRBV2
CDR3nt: TGTGCCAGCAGCGGCGAGATCACCGGGGAGCTGTTTTTT
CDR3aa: CASSGEITGELFF

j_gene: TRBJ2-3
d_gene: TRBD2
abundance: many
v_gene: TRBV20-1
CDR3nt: TGCAGTGCTCCTCAAGCGGGAGGATCCTGGGGAGCAGATACGCAGTATTTT
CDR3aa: CSAPQAGGSWGADTQYF

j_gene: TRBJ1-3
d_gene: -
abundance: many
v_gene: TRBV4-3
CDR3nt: TGCGCCAGCAGCCAGGGCGGCAGCTCTGGAAACACCATATATTTT
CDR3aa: CASSQGGSSGNTIYF

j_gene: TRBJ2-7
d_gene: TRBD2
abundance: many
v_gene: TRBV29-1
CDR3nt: TGCAGCGTTGTGGGCAGGACTAGCGGGAGTTACGAGCAGTACTTC
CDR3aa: CSVVGRTSGSYEQYF

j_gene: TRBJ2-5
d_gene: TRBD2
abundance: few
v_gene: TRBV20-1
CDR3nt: TGCAGTGCTAGACAGCGGGGGGTTGGGGAGACCCAGTACTTC
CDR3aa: CSARQRGVGETQYF

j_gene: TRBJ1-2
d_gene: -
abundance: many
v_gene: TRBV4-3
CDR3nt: TGCGCCAGCAGCCAAGGATTCGGAAGCTCTAACTATGGCTACACCTTC
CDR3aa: CASSQGFGSSNYGYTF

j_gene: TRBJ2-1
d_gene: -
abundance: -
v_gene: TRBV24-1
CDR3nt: TGTGCCACCAGTGATTTTCGTAGCGACGAGCAGTTCTTC
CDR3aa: CATSDFRSDEQFF

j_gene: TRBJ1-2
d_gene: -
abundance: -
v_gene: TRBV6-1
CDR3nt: TGTGCCAGCAGGCAGAGGGGCAGGGAGGATGGCTACACCTTC
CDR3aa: CASRQRGREDGYTF

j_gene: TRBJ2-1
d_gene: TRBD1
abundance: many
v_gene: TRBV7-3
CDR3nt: TGTGCCAGCAGCGGAAACCCCGGGACAGGGGGCAATGAGCAGTTCTTC
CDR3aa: CASSGNPGTGGNEQFF

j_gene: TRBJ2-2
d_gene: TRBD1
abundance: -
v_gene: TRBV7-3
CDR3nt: TGTGCCAGCAGGCCGGACAGGGAAACCGGGGAGCTGTTTTTT
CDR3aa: CASRPDRETGELFF

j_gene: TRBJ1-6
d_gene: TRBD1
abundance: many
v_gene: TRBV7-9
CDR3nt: TGTGCCAGCAGCACGACAGGGATGAACTCACCCCTCCACTTT
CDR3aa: CASSTTGMNSPLHF

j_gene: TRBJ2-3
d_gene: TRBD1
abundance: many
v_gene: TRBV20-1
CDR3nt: TGCAGTGCTAGAGATGGGGGACAGGGGACAGATACGCAGTATTTT
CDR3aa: CSARDGGQGTDTQYF

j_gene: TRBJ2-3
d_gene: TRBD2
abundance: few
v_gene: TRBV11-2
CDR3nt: TGTGCCAGCACCCCAAGCGGGAGGAGGGATACGCAGTATTTT
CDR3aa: CASTPSGRRDTQYF

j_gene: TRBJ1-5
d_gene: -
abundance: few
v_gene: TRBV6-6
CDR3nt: TGTGCCAGCAGTCACAAAGGAAATAGCAATCAGCCCCAGCATTTT
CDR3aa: CASSHKGNSNQPQHF

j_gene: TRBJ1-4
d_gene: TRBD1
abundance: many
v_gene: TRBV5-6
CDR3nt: TGTGCCAGCAGCCTAAGACAGGGCGCTAATGAAAAACTGTTTTTT
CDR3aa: CASSLRQGANEKLFF

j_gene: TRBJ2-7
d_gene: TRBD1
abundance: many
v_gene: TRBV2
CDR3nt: TGTGCCAGCAAAACGGACAGGGATTACTACGAGCAGTACTTC
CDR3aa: CASKTDRDYYEQYF

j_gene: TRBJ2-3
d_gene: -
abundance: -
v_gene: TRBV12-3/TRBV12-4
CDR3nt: TGTGCCAGCAGTGGGACGGGGGTCGGAACTAGCACAGATACGCAGTATTTT
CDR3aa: CASSGTGVGTSTDTQYF

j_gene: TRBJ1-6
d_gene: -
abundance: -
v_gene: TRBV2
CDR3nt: TGTGCCAGCAGCCCCGATTTCTCTGGGGCTCCTAATTCACCCCTCCACTTT
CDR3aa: CASSPDFSGAPNSPLHF

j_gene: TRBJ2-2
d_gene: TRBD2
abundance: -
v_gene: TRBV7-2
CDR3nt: TGTGCCAGCAGCGGAGGCTCTAGCGGCCTCACCGGGGAGCTGTTTTTT
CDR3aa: CASSGGSSGLTGELFF

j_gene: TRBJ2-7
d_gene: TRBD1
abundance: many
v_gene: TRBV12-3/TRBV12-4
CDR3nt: TGTGCCAGCAGTTTATCCCGCGAGCCTACAGGGGTTCACGAGCAGTACTTC
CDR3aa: CASSLSREPTGVHEQYF

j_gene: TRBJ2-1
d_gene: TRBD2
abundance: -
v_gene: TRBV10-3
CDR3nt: TGTGCCATCAAAGAGAGACTAGCTTCTGAGCAGTTCTTC
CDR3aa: CAIKERLASEQFF

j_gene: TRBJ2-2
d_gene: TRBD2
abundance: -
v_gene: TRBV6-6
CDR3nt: TGTGCCATCAGTGAGGGACTAGCTGTTCCCGGGGAGCTGTTTTTT
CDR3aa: CAISEGLAVPGELFF

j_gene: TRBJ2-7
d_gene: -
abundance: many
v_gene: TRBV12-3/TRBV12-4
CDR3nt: TGTGCCAGCAGCCGCAGAGGACAGACTGGGTCCTACGAGCAGTACTTC
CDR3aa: CASSRRGQTGSYEQYF

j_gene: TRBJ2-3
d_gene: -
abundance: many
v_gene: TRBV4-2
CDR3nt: TGTGCCAGCAAAAGGGCGGAGGGGACAGATACGCAGTATTTT
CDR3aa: CASKRAEGTDTQYF

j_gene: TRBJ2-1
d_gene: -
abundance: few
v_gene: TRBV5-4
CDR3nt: TGTGCCAGCAGCTCCGCAGCGGTTTACAATGAGCAGTTCTTC
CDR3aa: CASSSAAVYNEQFF

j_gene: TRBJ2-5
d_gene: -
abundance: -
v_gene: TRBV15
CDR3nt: TGTGCCACCAGCAGAGATCTAGGCCTTACAAATAGCAATCAGCCCCAGTACTTC
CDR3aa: CATSRDLGLTNSNQPQYF

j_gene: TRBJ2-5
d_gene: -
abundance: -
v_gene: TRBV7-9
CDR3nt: TGTGCCCGCAGCTTAGCGCAGGCAGTCCAAGAGACCCAGCACTTC
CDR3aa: CARSLAQAVQETQHF

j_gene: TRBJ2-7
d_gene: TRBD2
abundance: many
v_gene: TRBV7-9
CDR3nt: TGTGCCAGCAGTCACCTCGCCCCCACTAGCGGGAGAAGGGAGCAGTACTTC
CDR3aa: CASSHLAPTSGRREQYF

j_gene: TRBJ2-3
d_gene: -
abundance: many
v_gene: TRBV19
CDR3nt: TGTGCCAGTAGTATAGGGGGGGCCACAGATACGCAGTATTTT
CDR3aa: CASSIGGATDTQYF

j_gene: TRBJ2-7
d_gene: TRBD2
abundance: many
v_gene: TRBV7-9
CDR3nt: TGTGCCAGCAGCTTAGCTCTAGCGGTGGAGGAGCAGTACTTC
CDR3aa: CASSLALAVEEQYF

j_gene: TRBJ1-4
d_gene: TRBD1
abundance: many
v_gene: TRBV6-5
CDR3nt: TGTGCCAGCAGTTCCGAGGGGGCCACTATCAAAAAACTGTTTTTT
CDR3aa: CASSSEGATIKKLFF

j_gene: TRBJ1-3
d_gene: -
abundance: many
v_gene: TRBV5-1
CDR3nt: TGCGCCAGCAGCGTCGAAGGGGGCTCTGGAAACACCATATATTTT
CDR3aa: CASSVEGGSGNTIYF

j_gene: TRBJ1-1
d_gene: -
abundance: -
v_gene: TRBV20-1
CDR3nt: TGCAGTGCTAGTAGGGAGGGGACCCAAGCTTTCTTT
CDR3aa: CSASREGTQAFF

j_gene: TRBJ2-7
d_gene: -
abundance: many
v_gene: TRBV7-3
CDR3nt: TGTGCCAGCAGCTTAACCCCGGGAGTAGTCCTCGAGCAGTACTTC
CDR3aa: CASSLTPGVVLEQYF

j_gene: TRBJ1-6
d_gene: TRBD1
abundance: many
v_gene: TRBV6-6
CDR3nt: TGTGCCAGCATCGGACAGGGATCAGTTTCACCCCTCCACTTT
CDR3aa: CASIGQGSVSPLHF

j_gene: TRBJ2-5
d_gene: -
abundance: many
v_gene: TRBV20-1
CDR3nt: TGCAGTGCCAGCGGTCTGAAGTACCAAGCGACCCAGTACTTC
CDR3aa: CSASGLKYQATQYF